These 13 T cell receptor beta chains originate from one sample sequenced in a study of blood T cells in healthy people across ages (dated by TCRdb to 2014 to 2015). Library preparation employed 5' RACE. Sequencing took place on an Illumina HiSeq 2500. A second roughly 7 to 11 cycle PCR used a sample-barcoded 5' primer and a J-beta primer mix. The public reads were reanalyzed by TCRdb: fastp trimming at Q25, MiXCR alignment, in-frame beta chains only. Here each entry gathers all rows of one CDR3 protein and keeps the most common genes and DNA. The sample records 780,000 or so distinct CDR3 sequences, roughly 50% of which are singletons. Approximately 24% of the sample is taken by the ten largest. The material sequenced was blood. The receptors come from a man aged 40-49 years in good health.

This clonotype was seen a few times. This sequence joins TRBV5-1 and TRBJ1-1, with D perhaps matching TRBD1 (5 bases). CDR3 length equals 18 residues. The germline CDR1 and CDR2 sequences are SGHRS and YFSETQ. The ends were cut back, 1 base at V and 1 base at J, with 20 bases in the middle. For the CDR3, the DNA is TGCGCCAGCAGCTTGAGCTCGGCGCGGGCAGGGCGGAACACTGAAGCTTTCTTT. Its translation: CASSLSSARAGRNTEAFF.

The CDR3 DNA reads TGTGCCAGCTCACCCCTACCGGGACAGGGGCGGAACACTGAAGCTTTCTTT. It codes for CASSPLPGQGRNTEAFF. V usage is TRBV18 and J usage is TRBJ1-1, with 10 bases matching TRBD1. J gave up 1 base and V 3 bases, and 8 bases lay outside the gene matches. Germline CDR1 reads KGHSH; CDR2 reads LQKENI. This CDR3 comprises 17 residues.

This clonotype was seen only a few times. The rearrangement joins TRBV2 to TRBJ2-1, with 7 bases aligning to TRBD1. Germline V gene lookup returns CDR1 SNHLY and CDR2 FYNNEI. With 11 bases clipped from V and 7 bases from J, the junction kept 14 bases outside the gene matches. The CDR3 consists of 14 residues. The CDR3 nucleotides read TGTGCCGGGAAAGAAGGGGGCGCGATGAATGAGCAGTTCTTC. This sequence encodes CAGKEGGAMNEQFF.

This clonotype was picked up a small number of times. This rearrangement joins TRBV28 to TRBJ2-5; D possibly matches TRBD1 or TRBD2 (6 bases each). There are 15 residues in the CDR3. Trimming removed 6 bases from V and 1 base from J, with 15 bases in between. The germline V gene encodes CDR1 MDHEN and CDR2 SYDVKM. CDR3 protein: CASRVGSGAQETQYF. The CDR3 DNA reads as TGTGCCAGCAGGGTTGGCTCGGGGGCCCAAGAGACCCAGTACTTC.

This chain's CDR3 is CASSSPGRGRRWDYGYTF. CDR3 sequence (DNA): TGTGCCAGCAGCTCGCCCGGCAGGGGCAGGAGGTGGGACTATGGCTACACCTTC. The chain links TRBV7-8 to TRBJ1-2, with D perhaps matching TRBD1 (6 bases). The CDR3 extends over 18 amino acids. Germline assignment: CDR1 SGHVS and CDR2 FQNEAQ. Trimming shortened V by 4 bases and J by 3 bases, and 24 bases separated the two germline ends.

The V and J genes are TRBV7-3 and TRBJ2-7; TRBD1 matches at 7 bases. The V gene end was trimmed by 5 bases and the J gene end by 7 bases; junction bases not matched to a gene: 11. The CDR3 is 14 amino acids. The germline V gene has CDR1 SGHTA and CDR2 FQGTGA. The CDR3 sequence: CASSRGQANNEQYF. The CDR3 DNA is TGTGCCAGCAGCCGCGGACAGGCGAACAATGAGCAGTACTTC.

The genes are TRBV20-1 and TRBJ2-1; TRBD2 agrees at 8 bases. This CDR3 region has 18 residues. From germline, CDR1 is DFQATT and CDR2 SNEGSKA (reference sequence). V lost 5 bases, J lost 3 bases, and 18 bases stayed unmatched. The CDR3 loop is CSASPDGGASGLYNEQFF. CDR3 nucleotides: TGCAGTGCTTCCCCGGACGGGGGGGCCTCAGGTCTCTACAATGAGCAGTTCTTC.

V gene TRBV27 combines with J gene TRBJ2-5, with 7 nucleotides matching TRBD2. CDR1 and CDR2 from the germline V gene are MNHEY and SMNVEV (reference sequence). Trimming removed 7 bases from V and 11 bases from J; junction bases left unmatched: 16. The CDR3 totals 14 residues. CDR3 amino acids: CASTSSGNNNEQYF. The CDR3 DNA reads TGTGCCAGCACATCCAGCGGGAATAACAATGAGCAGTACTTC.

The chain combines TRBV9 with TRBJ2-3; D unclear. CDR1 is SGDLS, CDR2 YYNGEE, per germline. This CDR3 has 16 residues. Trimming cost V 0 bases and J 0 bases, with 11 bases left between them. As DNA, the CDR3 is TGTGCCAGCAGCGTAGGGTTGGCAACTAGCACAGATACGCAGTATTTT. It codes for CASSVGLATSTDTQYF.

A single count supports this clonotype. Here the CDR3 reads CASSIAGGPGETQYF. In DNA, the CDR3 is TGTGCCAGCTCCATAGCGGGAGGGCCCGGGGAGACCCAGTACTTC. J is TRBJ2-5 and V is TRBV27; TRBD2 aligns across 11 bases. The CDR3 is 15 amino acids. The germline CDR1 and CDR2 sequences are MNHEY and SMNVEV (reference sequence). The V gene end was trimmed by 8 bases and the J gene end by 5 bases; junction bases not matched to a gene: 10.

CDR3 protein: CASSPVVTGELFF. CDR3 bases: TGTGCCAGCAGCCCTGTCGTTACCGGGGAGCTGTTTTTT. This chain links TRBV7-2 with TRBJ2-2; unclear D gene. There are 13 residues in the CDR3. The V and J ends lost 5 bases and 5 bases respectively, with 9 bases between them. Germline V CDR1 and CDR2: SGHTA, FQGNSA.

V is TRBV12-3 or TRBV12-4 and J is TRBJ1-2, with 7 bases that match TRBD1. This CDR3 has 11 amino acids. After removal of 11 bases from V and 4 bases from J, the junction contained 4 bases not matched to a gene. As DNA, the CDR3 is TGTGCCGCGGGGACAGCCTATGGCTACACCTTC. Protein sequence: CAAGTAYGYTF.

CDR3 protein: CASSLGPGGNTIYF. For the CDR3, the DNA is TGTGCCAGCAGTTTAGGGCCTGGGGGAAACACCATATATTTT. The V and J genes are TRBV12-3 or TRBV12-4 and TRBJ1-3, with D hard to call. The length of the CDR3 is 14 residues. V shed 1 base and J shed 4 bases, with 8 bases lying between them.